These 21 T cell receptor beta chains were sequenced from one sample in a study of blood T cell repertoires in COVID-19. The method was immunoSEQ multiplex PCR; TCRdb's version includes in-frame clones alone and lacks a portion of them. The table includes roughly 400,000 clones, around 89% detected once. Sequenced sample: PBMCs or T cells enriched from blood (not recorded which). These TCRs come from a man in his thirties or forties who had recovered from COVID-19.

This rearrangement joins TRBV18 to TRBJ2-1; 8 bases line up with TRBD1. With V trimmed by 1 base and J by 2 bases, 10 bases remained unmatched. CDR1 KGHSH and CDR2 LQKENI come from the germline V gene. The CDR3 is made up of 18 amino acids. The CDR3 coding sequence is TGTGCCAGCTCACCACAGATCAGGGGGCGTTTGACCTACAATGAGCAGTTCTTC. It encodes CASSPQIRGRLTYNEQFF.

This clone was observed a single time. The rearrangement links TRBV28 to TRBJ2-3, with 8 positions matching TRBD2. The CDR3 spans 14 residues. CDR1 and CDR2 from the germline V gene are MDHEN and SYDVKM. Unmatched junction bases numbered 4, after V lost 5 bases and J lost 3 bases. The CDR3 coding sequence is TGTGCCAGCAGTCGGGGCGGGAGGACAGATACGCAGTATTTT. This gives the protein CASSRGGRTDTQYF.

This rearrangement joins TRBV13 to TRBJ2-3; 8 bases line up with TRBD2. The V gene end was trimmed by 2 bases and the J gene end by 0 bases; junction bases not matched to a gene: 4. Germline V CDR1 and CDR2: PRHDT, FYEKMQ (reference sequence). There are 16 residues in the CDR3. CDR3 bases: TGTGCCAGCAGCTTACGGTCGGGAGGGAGCACAGATACGCAGTATTTT. Translation: CASSLRSGGSTDTQYF.

The chain recombines TRBV7-9 with TRBJ2-7, with 7 nucleotides matching TRBD1. The germline gives CDR1 SEHNR, CDR2 FQNEAQ (reference sequence). The CDR3 consists of 16 residues. With V trimmed by 1 base and J by 0 bases, 6 bases remained unmatched. The CDR3 DNA is TGTGCCAGCAGCTTAGGCCTGGGACAGTTCTCCTACGAGCAGTACTTC. It encodes CASSLGLGQFSYEQYF.

V gene TRBV6-1 combines with J gene TRBJ2-5; the D gene is possibly TRBD1 (5 bases). CDR1 MNHNS and CDR2 SASEGT come from the germline V gene. V dropped 1 base and J dropped 5 bases, with 14 bases sitting between them. The CDR3 consists of 15 residues. Written as DNA, the CDR3 is TGTGCCAGCAGTGAAGACCCAGGGAAACGGGAGACCCAGTACTTC. It is translated as CASSEDPGKRETQYF.

The genes are TRBV19 and TRBJ1-1, with TRBD1 identical over 7 bases. This CDR3 spans 14 amino acids. Losses at the gene ends were 3 bases for V and 0 bases for J; bases not matched to a gene: 1. Germline CDR1 reads LNHDA; CDR2 reads SQIVND (reference sequence). CDR3 coding DNA: TGTGCCAGTAGTATTGGGACAGTGAACACTGAAGCTTTCTTT. It codes for CASSIGTVNTEAFF.

This clone appeared a single time. The J gene is TRBJ1-4, the V gene TRBV28; perhaps TRBD1 as D (6 bases). Germline V gene sequence: CDR1 MDHEN, CDR2 SYDVKM. Deletions cut 5 bases from V and 2 bases from J, with 9 bases between. The CDR3 has 14 amino acids. The CDR3 DNA sequence: TGTGCCAGCAGTGTCGGACAGACTAATGAAAAACTGTTTTTT. This codes for CASSVGQTNEKLFF. The full variable domain, in which reference TRBV28 and TRBJ1-4 provide the parts outside the CDR3, is DVKVTQSSRYLVKRTGEKVFLECVQDMDHENMFWYRQDPGLGLRLIYFSYDVKMKEKGDIPEGYSVSREKKERFSLILESASTNQTSMYLCASSVGQTNEKLFFGSGTQLSVL.

The chain links TRBV2 to TRBJ2-7; weak D call: TRBD2 (6 bases). V lost 4 bases, J lost 2 bases, and 12 bases lay in between. Germline loops: CDR1 SNHLY, CDR2 FYNNEI. The length of the CDR3 is 14 residues. The CDR3 DNA reads TGTGCCAGCAGTGTGGGAGGAAAGGCCTACGAGCAGTACTTC. Its protein product is CASSVGGKAYEQYF.

The chain recombines TRBV27 with TRBJ2-7; possible D gene TRBD1, 6 bases. With 5 bases removed from V and 4 bases from J, the gap between germline ends came to 15 bases. The germline V gene has CDR1 MNHEY and CDR2 SMNVEV (reference sequence). The CDR3 consists of 14 residues. The CDR3 region has the DNA TGTGCCAGCAGTAAGGCTGGGGGCTATTACGAGCAGTACTTC. It encodes CASSKAGGYYEQYF.

This chain uses TRBV5-1 with TRBJ1-6, with 7 bases identical to TRBD1. From germline, CDR1 is SGHRS and CDR2 YFSETQ. The CDR3 loop spans 15 amino acids. V shed 4 bases, J shed 14 bases, and the junction held 15 bases outside the gene matches. Here the CDR3 DNA reads TGCGCCAGCAGCCCCGAGGGACAGCGCCCATTCACCCTCCACTTT. It is translated as CASSPEGQRPFTLHF.

V usage is TRBV7-2 and J usage is TRBJ2-3, with D perhaps matching TRBD1 (5 bases). The CDR3 is made up of 14 amino acids. Germline V CDR1 and CDR2: SGHTA, FQGNSA. The germline V and J ends were trimmed by 2 bases and 12 bases, with 18 bases remaining between them. The CDR3 sequence is CASSLSQGIWGQYF. The CDR3 region has the DNA TGTGCCAGCAGCTTATCACAAGGAATCTGGGGCCAGTATTTT.

The chain carries TRBV27 and TRBJ2-7; the D gene is possibly TRBD2 (6 bases). The CDR3 is 15 residues long. The V end lost 0 bases, the J end lost 3 bases, and 12 bases lay between the germline ends. CDR1 and CDR2 (germline): MNHEY, SMNVEV (reference sequence). CDR3 loop: CASSLSTLEGYEQYF. The CDR3 DNA follows: TGTGCCAGCAGTTTATCGACTCTGGAGGGCTACGAGCAGTACTTC.

This clone was observed a handful of times. V usage is TRBV5-1 and J usage is TRBJ1-4; TRBD1 matches at 7 bases. The junction had 3 bases not matched to a gene; V was cut back by 0 bases and J by 4 bases. The germline V gene encodes CDR1 SGHRS and CDR2 YFSETQ. The CDR3 has 15 residues. This CDR3 reads CASSLGDSHNEKLFF. CDR3 coding DNA: TGCGCCAGCAGCTTGGGGGACAGCCATAATGAAAAACTGTTTTTT.

This rearrangement joins TRBV7-9 to TRBJ2-3; TRBD1 is a possible D gene (5 bases). The CDR3 is made up of 13 amino acids. Trimming pared 4 bases from V and 4 bases from J, leaving 9 bases between. Germline V gene data show CDR1 as SEHNR and CDR2 as FQNEAQ (reference sequence). The CDR3 reads CASSSGKSDTQYF. CDR3 sequence (DNA): TGTGCCAGCAGCTCAGGGAAGTCAGATACGCAGTATTTT.

V gene TRBV6-1 combines with J gene TRBJ2-1; D uncertain. Deletions cut 2 bases from V and 2 bases from J, with 10 bases between. CDR3 length equals 15 residues. CDR1 is MNHNS, CDR2 SASEGT, per germline. CDR3 amino acids: CASSEMTSTYNEQFF. As DNA, the CDR3 is TGTGCCAGCAGTGAAATGACATCTACCTACAATGAGCAGTTCTTC.

In this sample, this clone turned up once. The chain uses TRBV4-1 and TRBJ2-3; 7 bases align to TRBD2. Germline CDR1 and CDR2: MGHRA and YSYEKL. The CDR3 contains 17 residues. V was pared by 1 base and J by 0 bases, with 7 bases of the junction left unmatched. CDR3 sequence (DNA): TGCGCCAGCAGCCAAGGGGTAGCGGGCTCTAGCACAGATACGCAGTATTTT. This sequence encodes CASSQGVAGSSTDTQYF.

In its sample, this clone was seen a few times. The chain couples TRBV24-1 to TRBJ2-2, with 7 bases that match TRBD2. Germline trimming cut 1 base from V and 5 bases from J; bases unmatched to any gene: 3. The CDR3 extends over 15 amino acids. CDR1 is KGHDR, CDR2 SFDVKD, per germline. This CDR3 is CATSDFGLETGELFF. The CDR3 DNA sequence: TGTGCCACCAGTGATTTTGGACTAGAGACCGGGGAGCTGTTTTTT.

This rearrangement joins TRBV7-9 to TRBJ2-2; TRBD2 matches at 8 bases. V lost 2 bases, J lost 4 bases, and 3 bases stayed unmatched. There are 15 residues in the CDR3. Germline loops: CDR1 SEHNR, CDR2 FQNEAQ (reference sequence). In nucleotides, the CDR3 is TGTGCCAGCAGCTTATTTAGCGGGACCACCGGGGAGCTGTTTTTT. It is translated as CASSLFSGTTGELFF.

The J gene is TRBJ1-2, the V gene TRBV10-3; 8 nucleotides agree with TRBD1. This CDR3 is built from 16 residues. Germline V gene sequence: CDR1 ENHRY, CDR2 SYGVKD. The J segment lost 5 bases and the V segment lost 3 bases, leaving 11 bases of the junction unmatched. The CDR3: CAISDMGSGGEYGYTF. The CDR3, as DNA: TGTGCCATCAGTGATATGGGGTCAGGGGGCGAATATGGCTACACCTTC.

The chain joins TRBV7-2 to TRBJ2-3, with 9 nucleotides matching TRBD2. Germline V gene lookup returns CDR1 SGHTA and CDR2 FQGNSA. Trimming removed 8 bases from V and 5 bases from J; junction bases left unmatched: 11. The CDR3 consists of 15 residues. In nucleotides, the CDR3 is TGTGCCAGCGGAAGGGCTAGCGGGACCGGAGATACGCAGTATTTT. Its translation is CASGRASGTGDTQYF.

The count of this clone is one. CDR3 nucleotides: TGTGCCAGCAGCTTAGCTTCCGGGACCAGGGGGGAAAAACTGTTTTTT. This encodes CASSLASGTRGEKLFF. The rearrangement links TRBV7-9 to TRBJ1-4; 7 nucleotides align to TRBD1. Unmatched junction bases numbered 9, after V lost 0 bases and J lost 8 bases. In germline, CDR1 is SEHNR, CDR2 FQNEAQ (reference sequence). The CDR3 runs to 16 residues.